This T cell receptor beta chain was captured in a study of blood T cell repertoires in COVID-19. At the level of the study: The study drew acute and convalescent COVID-19 samples from the United States, Italy and Spain.

Method: immunoSEQ multiplex PCR; TCRdb's copy keeps in-frame clones and lacks some. Among around 170,000 clones listed, around 90% were seen once. The CDR3 has 16 residues. Germline CDR1 and CDR2: SGHTA and FQGNSA. V trimming: 1 base; J trimming: 4 bases; junction bases outside the gene matches: 3. The J gene is TRBJ2-3, the V gene TRBV7-2; 12 bases are shared with TRBD2. The sequencing input was peripheral blood. The source of this sequence is a man aged 55 to 70 with acute or convalescent COVID-19. This chain's CDR3 is CASSLGASGRADTQYF. The CDR3 nucleotides read TGTGCCAGCAGCTTAGGGGCTAGCGGGAGGGCAGATACGCAGTATTTT.